These 4 T cell receptor beta chains share one sample of origin, sequenced in a study of early T cells in non-severe SARS-CoV-2 infection. One entry per CDR3 protein results from TCRdb running MiXCR on the 5' RACE reads. Here the sample spans roughly 28,000 distinct CDR3 sequences, roughly 5.4% being singletons. Sequencing used whole blood. All receptors come from an adult who was a healthcare worker with PCR-confirmed SARS-CoV-2 infection or an uninfected control (not recorded which).

This clonotype was recorded at least ten times. V and J are TRBV20-1 and TRBJ1-2; D not resolved. CDR3 size: 15 residues. Germline V gene lookup returns CDR1 DFQATT and CDR2 SNEGSKA (reference sequence). Trimming left V 3 bases short and J 4 bases short, with 18 bases between. The CDR3 here is CSASFWASWGYGYTF. The CDR3 DNA reads as TGCAGTGCTAGCTTTTGGGCTTCCTGGGGCTATGGCTACACCTTC.

There are many counts of this clonotype. The chain is built from TRBV7-3 and TRBJ2-1; TRBD2 agrees at 8 bases. The CDR3 is 13 amino acids. Germline V gives CDR1 SGHTA, CDR2 FQGTGA. The trim removed 5 bases at V and 9 bases at J, leaving 6 bases unmatched. The CDR3 nucleotides read TGTGCCAGCAGCACCAATAGCGGGACTGAGCAGTTCTTC. Translation: CASSTNSGTEQFF.

This clonotype was counted ten times or more. The rearrangement uses TRBV27 and TRBJ1-6, with D unresolved. The CDR3 is 14 residues long. Germline assignment: CDR1 MNHEY and CDR2 SMNVEV (reference sequence). The V gene lost 2 bases and the J gene lost 7 bases, with 9 bases spanning the gap. CDR3 region: CASSLGGKNSPLHF. The CDR3, as DNA: TGTGCCAGCAGTTTAGGCGGCAAGAATTCACCCCTCCACTTT.

This clonotype showed up many times. This chain joins TRBV10-3 and TRBJ2-7; D may be TRBD2 (5 bases). V gave up 2 bases and J gave up 4 bases, with 12 bases separating them. Germline CDR1 ENHRY, CDR2 SYGVKD. The length of the CDR3 is 14 residues. The CDR3 loop is CAISERGSQYEQYF. The CDR3 region has the DNA TGTGCCATCAGTGAGCGGGGATCCCAATACGAGCAGTACTTC.